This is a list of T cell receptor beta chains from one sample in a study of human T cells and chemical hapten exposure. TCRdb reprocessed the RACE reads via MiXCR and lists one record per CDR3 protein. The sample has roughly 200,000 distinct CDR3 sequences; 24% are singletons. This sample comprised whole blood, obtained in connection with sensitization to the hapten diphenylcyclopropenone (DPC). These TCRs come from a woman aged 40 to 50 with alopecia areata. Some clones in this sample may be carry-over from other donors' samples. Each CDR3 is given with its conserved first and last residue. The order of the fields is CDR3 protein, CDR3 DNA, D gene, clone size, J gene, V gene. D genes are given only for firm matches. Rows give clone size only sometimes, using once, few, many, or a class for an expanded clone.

CDR3aa: CASSSPGQVNYGYTF; CDR3nt: TGTGCCAGCAGTTCCCCCGGACAGGTTAACTATGGCTACACCTTC; d_gene: TRBD1; abundance: .; j_gene: TRBJ1-2; v_gene: TRBV6-5
CDR3aa: CASKVGTGNNEQFF; CDR3nt: TGTGCCAGCAAGGTGGGAACAGGTAACAATGAGCAGTTCTTC; d_gene: .; abundance: once; j_gene: TRBJ2-1; v_gene: TRBV6-2/TRBV6-3
CDR3aa: CSVQQGALETQYF; CDR3nt: TGCAGCGTTCAACAGGGGGCTTTGGAGACCCAGTACTTC; d_gene: TRBD1; abundance: many; j_gene: TRBJ2-5; v_gene: TRBV29-1
CDR3aa: CSASVSSNEQFF; CDR3nt: TGCAGTGCTAGTGTCTCGTCAAATGAGCAGTTCTTC; d_gene: .; abundance: .; j_gene: TRBJ2-1; v_gene: TRBV20-1
CDR3aa: CASSQESSGSQNIQYF; CDR3nt: TGCGCCAGCAGCCAAGAGTCTAGCGGGAGTCAAAACATTCAGTACTTC; d_gene: TRBD2; abundance: few; j_gene: TRBJ2-4; v_gene: TRBV4-1
CDR3aa: CAISESRGPYGYTF; CDR3nt: TGTGCCATCAGTGAGTCGAGGGGCCCCTATGGCTACACCTTC; d_gene: .; abundance: few; j_gene: TRBJ1-2; v_gene: TRBV10-3
CDR3aa: CASSRTEQETQYF; CDR3nt: TGTGCCAGCAGCCGGACAGAACAAGAGACCCAGTACTTC; d_gene: .; abundance: .; j_gene: TRBJ2-5; v_gene: TRBV6-2/TRBV6-3
CDR3aa: CASSFQAGELFF; CDR3nt: TGTGCCAGCAGTTTCCAGGCCGGGGAGCTGTTTTTT; d_gene: .; abundance: .; j_gene: TRBJ2-2; v_gene: TRBV6-6
CDR3aa: CASQGGAAGQPQHF; CDR3nt: TGTGCCAGCCAAGGGGGGGCAGCGGGCCAGCCCCAGCATTTT; d_gene: .; abundance: .; j_gene: TRBJ1-5; v_gene: TRBV28
CDR3aa: CSAFSDRVLRNEQFF; CDR3nt: TGCAGTGCTTTCTCGGACAGGGTATTAAGAAATGAGCAGTTCTTC; d_gene: TRBD1; abundance: few; j_gene: TRBJ2-1; v_gene: TRBV20-1
CDR3aa: CATSNRHGNTEAFF; CDR3nt: TGTGCCACCAGCAACCGACACGGGAACACTGAAGCTTTCTTT; d_gene: .; abundance: .; j_gene: TRBJ1-1; v_gene: TRBV15
CDR3aa: CASSPRDAGRALHF; CDR3nt: TGCGCCAGCAGCCCCCGGGACGCCGGCAGAGCCCTCCACTTT; d_gene: .; abundance: .; j_gene: TRBJ1-6; v_gene: TRBV5-1
CDR3aa: CASSPPSGILNEQFF; CDR3nt: TGTGCCAGCTCACCACCGTCGGGGATACTCAATGAGCAGTTCTTC; d_gene: .; abundance: .; j_gene: TRBJ2-1; v_gene: TRBV18
CDR3aa: CSVAQGAGNQPQHF; CDR3nt: TGCAGCGTTGCTCAGGGGGCGGGCAATCAGCCCCAGCATTTT; d_gene: TRBD1; abundance: .; j_gene: TRBJ1-5; v_gene: TRBV29-1
CDR3aa: CASSQGPGAGGYTF; CDR3nt: TGCGCCAGCAGCCAGGGCCCAGGGGCGGGGGGCTACACCTTC; d_gene: .; abundance: few; j_gene: TRBJ1-2; v_gene: TRBV4-3
CDR3aa: CASSRGREETQYF; CDR3nt: TGTGCCAGCAGCCGCGGACGAGAAGAGACCCAGTACTTC; d_gene: .; abundance: .; j_gene: TRBJ2-5; v_gene: TRBV7-2
CDR3aa: CSAMNYEQYF; CDR3nt: TGCAGTGCTATGAACTACGAGCAGTACTTC; d_gene: .; abundance: few; j_gene: TRBJ2-7; v_gene: TRBV20-1
CDR3aa: CSARNRDRSVYEQYF; CDR3nt: TGCAGTGCTAGGAACAGGGACAGGTCTGTGTACGAGCAGTACTTC; d_gene: TRBD1; abundance: .; j_gene: TRBJ2-7; v_gene: TRBV20-1
CDR3aa: CASSLGRMTAGELFF; CDR3nt: TGTGCCAGCAGCTTGGGTCGTATGACGGCCGGGGAGCTGTTTTTT; d_gene: .; abundance: .; j_gene: TRBJ2-2; v_gene: TRBV7-9
CDR3aa: CASNLGLYGELFF; CDR3nt: TGTGCCAGCAACCTAGGATTATACGGGGAGCTGTTTTTT; d_gene: .; abundance: .; j_gene: TRBJ2-2; v_gene: TRBV28
CDR3aa: CSALVRRQGGLAGNEQFF; CDR3nt: TGCAGTGCTCTCGTTCGACGACAGGGAGGACTAGCGGGGAATGAGCAGTTCTTC; d_gene: TRBD2; abundance: many; j_gene: TRBJ2-1; v_gene: TRBV20-1
CDR3aa: CASSYALAGNTGELFF; CDR3nt: TGTGCCAGCAGTTACGCACTAGCGGGGAACACCGGGGAGCTGTTTTTT; d_gene: TRBD2; abundance: .; j_gene: TRBJ2-2; v_gene: TRBV6-6
CDR3aa: CSAERGTNTGELFF; CDR3nt: TGCAGCGCTGAGAGGGGGACCAACACCGGGGAGCTGTTTTTT; d_gene: .; abundance: few; j_gene: TRBJ2-2; v_gene: TRBV29-1
CDR3aa: CASRRVGFGYTF; CDR3nt: TGTGCCAGCAGGAGGGTGGGCTTTGGCTACACCTTC; d_gene: .; abundance: .; j_gene: TRBJ1-2; v_gene: TRBV25-1
CDR3aa: CASSLWSGGEKLFF; CDR3nt: TGTGCCAGCAGCTTATGGAGCGGAGGTGAAAAACTGTTTTTT; d_gene: .; abundance: .; j_gene: TRBJ1-4; v_gene: TRBV7-2
CDR3aa: CATSPHGISSSSGANVLTF; CDR3nt: TGTGCCACCAGCCCTCATGGGATATCGTCGAGCTCTGGGGCCAACGTCCTGACTTTC; d_gene: .; abundance: .; j_gene: TRBJ2-6; v_gene: TRBV24-1
CDR3aa: CASSPPGAHEQYF; CDR3nt: TGTGCCAGCTCACCACCGGGGGCCCACGAGCAGTACTTC; d_gene: .; abundance: .; j_gene: TRBJ2-7; v_gene: TRBV18
CDR3aa: CASSSPSGGVNYGYTF; CDR3nt: TGTGCCAGCAGTTCCCCCTCAGGAGGGGTCAACTATGGCTACACCTTC; d_gene: .; abundance: few; j_gene: TRBJ1-2; v_gene: TRBV28
CDR3aa: CASSQEPGALLYNEQFF; CDR3nt: TGCGCCAGCAGCCAAGAGCCCGGGGCCCTACTTTACAATGAGCAGTTCTTC; d_gene: .; abundance: few; j_gene: TRBJ2-1; v_gene: TRBV4-3
CDR3aa: CASTQTSYNSPLHF; CDR3nt: TGTGCCAGCACCCAGACATCCTATAATTCACCCCTCCACTTT; d_gene: .; abundance: .; j_gene: TRBJ1-6; v_gene: TRBV28
CDR3aa: CASSSTYEQYF; CDR3nt: TGTGCCAGCAGTTCCACCTACGAGCAGTACTTC; d_gene: .; abundance: many; j_gene: TRBJ2-7; v_gene: TRBV7-2
CDR3aa: CASSLGLAGPLNNEQFF; CDR3nt: TGCGCCAGCAGCTTGGGTCTAGCGGGACCGTTAAACAATGAGCAGTTCTTC; d_gene: TRBD2; abundance: .; j_gene: TRBJ2-1; v_gene: TRBV5-1
CDR3aa: CATSDKRRAGAAADTQYF; CDR3nt: TGTGCCACCAGTGATAAGAGGAGAGCAGGGGCCGCCGCAGATACGCAGTATTTT; d_gene: .; abundance: few; j_gene: TRBJ2-3; v_gene: TRBV24-1
CDR3aa: CAISESRGGTQPQHF; CDR3nt: TGTGCCATCAGTGAGTCGAGGGGGGGCACTCAGCCCCAGCATTTT; d_gene: .; abundance: many; j_gene: TRBJ1-5; v_gene: TRBV10-3
CDR3aa: CASTHLSSGQETQYF; CDR3nt: TGTGCCAGCACCCATCTCTCTAGCGGACAAGAGACCCAGTACTTC; d_gene: TRBD2; abundance: few; j_gene: TRBJ2-5; v_gene: TRBV27
CDR3aa: CSAPKGPMNTEAFF; CDR3nt: TGCAGTGCCCCAAAGGGGCCCATGAACACTGAAGCTTTCTTT; d_gene: .; abundance: few; j_gene: TRBJ1-1; v_gene: TRBV20-1
CDR3aa: CASSFGRAGAGELFF; CDR3nt: TGTGCCAGCAGTTTTGGCAGGGCGGGGGCCGGGGAGCTGTTTTTT; d_gene: TRBD2; abundance: .; j_gene: TRBJ2-2; v_gene: TRBV28
CDR3aa: CASSPPTGTFDEQYF; CDR3nt: TGTGCCAGCAGCCCCCCGACAGGGACCTTCGACGAGCAGTACTTC; d_gene: TRBD1; abundance: many; j_gene: TRBJ2-7; v_gene: TRBV5-5
CDR3aa: CASRATSGSFSEQFF; CDR3nt: TGCGCCAGCAGGGCGACTAGCGGGAGTTTCAGTGAGCAGTTCTTC; d_gene: TRBD2; abundance: few; j_gene: TRBJ2-1; v_gene: TRBV5-1
CDR3aa: CASSDSREMSTEAFF; CDR3nt: TGTGCCAGCAGTGACAGCAGGGAAATGAGCACTGAAGCTTTCTTT; d_gene: .; abundance: few; j_gene: TRBJ1-1; v_gene: TRBV7-9
CDR3aa: CASSLTGGEDTQYF; CDR3nt: TGTGCCAGCAGCTTAACGGGAGGGGAAGATACGCAGTATTTT; d_gene: TRBD2; abundance: .; j_gene: TRBJ2-3; v_gene: TRBV7-3
CDR3aa: CSATFGSGEQYF; CDR3nt: TGCAGTGCTACTTTCGGCTCGGGCGAGCAGTACTTC; d_gene: .; abundance: many; j_gene: TRBJ2-7; v_gene: TRBV20-1
CDR3aa: CASSPGRLSDPIYGYTF; CDR3nt: TGTGCCAGCAGCCCCGGTAGGTTGTCCGATCCGATCTATGGCTACACCTTC; d_gene: .; abundance: .; j_gene: TRBJ1-2; v_gene: TRBV7-9
CDR3aa: CASSLSGLAAGANVLTF; CDR3nt: TGTGCCAGCAGTTTATCGGGACTAGCGGCCGGGGCCAACGTCCTGACTTTC; d_gene: TRBD2; abundance: few; j_gene: TRBJ2-6; v_gene: TRBV28
CDR3aa: CASSLGDVGNTIYF; CDR3nt: TGTGCCAGCAGCTTAGGGGACGTAGGAAACACCATATATTTT; d_gene: .; abundance: few; j_gene: TRBJ1-3; v_gene: TRBV7-2
CDR3aa: CSARVGDTLAGVGFF; CDR3nt: TGCAGTGCTAGAGTAGGGGACACCCTAGCGGGAGTGGGGTTCTTC; d_gene: TRBD2; abundance: .; j_gene: TRBJ2-1; v_gene: TRBV20-1
CDR3aa: CASSSPTANTEAFF; CDR3nt: TGTGCCAGCAGTTCCCCGACAGCGAACACTGAAGCTTTCTTT; d_gene: .; abundance: many; j_gene: TRBJ1-1; v_gene: TRBV6-5
CDR3aa: CSVEEGTSSYEQYF; CDR3nt: TGCAGCGTTGAAGAGGGGACCAGCTCCTACGAGCAGTACTTC; d_gene: .; abundance: .; j_gene: TRBJ2-7; v_gene: TRBV29-1
CDR3aa: CATSPERGLGSPLHF; CDR3nt: TGTGCCACCAGCCCAGAGAGGGGTCTGGGGTCACCCCTCCACTTT; d_gene: .; abundance: .; j_gene: TRBJ1-6; v_gene: TRBV15
CDR3aa: CASSRPGTGSEQFF; CDR3nt: TGCGCCAGCAGCCGTCCCGGGACAGGGAGTGAGCAGTTCTTC; d_gene: TRBD1; abundance: .; j_gene: TRBJ2-1; v_gene: TRBV4-1
CDR3aa: CASIGLAGSGYEQYF; CDR3nt: TGTGCCAGCATAGGACTAGCGGGATCGGGCTACGAGCAGTACTTC; d_gene: TRBD2; abundance: many; j_gene: TRBJ2-7; v_gene: TRBV6-2/TRBV6-3
CDR3aa: CASSLAPNREVAFF; CDR3nt: TGTGCCAGCAGCTTAGCGCCGAACAGGGAGGTAGCTTTCTTT; d_gene: .; abundance: .; j_gene: TRBJ1-1; v_gene: TRBV7-2
CDR3aa: CAWSVPGGRSYNEQFF; CDR3nt: TGTGCCTGGAGTGTACCCGGCGGGAGGTCCTACAATGAGCAGTTCTTC; d_gene: TRBD2; abundance: once; j_gene: TRBJ2-1; v_gene: TRBV30
CDR3aa: CATRTGGARRRDEQYF; CDR3nt: TGTGCCACCCGAACGGGGGGCGCAAGGAGGAGAGACGAGCAGTACTTC; d_gene: .; abundance: .; j_gene: TRBJ2-7; v_gene: TRBV6-2/TRBV6-3
CDR3aa: CASSQAGRTYNEQFF; CDR3nt: TGTGCCAGCAGCCAAGCGGGCCGGACCTACAATGAGCAGTTCTTC; d_gene: .; abundance: .; j_gene: TRBJ2-1; v_gene: TRBV11-3
CDR3aa: CASRGELSSEQYF; CDR3nt: TGCGCCAGCAGAGGGGAACTTTCAAGCGAGCAGTACTTC; d_gene: .; abundance: .; j_gene: TRBJ2-7; v_gene: TRBV5-1
CDR3aa: CSARRLGRDTQYF; CDR3nt: TGCAGTGCTAGACGGCTAGGCCGGGATACGCAGTATTTT; d_gene: .; abundance: .; j_gene: TRBJ2-3; v_gene: TRBV20-1
CDR3aa: CASRSLAGVSGANVLTF; CDR3nt: TGTGCCAGCAGGTCCCTAGCGGGAGTATCTGGGGCCAACGTCCTGACTTTC; d_gene: TRBD2; abundance: .; j_gene: TRBJ2-6; v_gene: TRBV28
CDR3aa: CSARDLRGQETQYF; CDR3nt: TGCAGTGCTAGAGATTTACGGGGTCAAGAGACCCAGTACTTC; d_gene: .; abundance: few; j_gene: TRBJ2-5; v_gene: TRBV20-1
CDR3aa: CASSYSKFRDTEAFF; CDR3nt: TGTGCCAGCAGTTACTCGAAGTTCCGTGACACTGAAGCTTTCTTT; d_gene: .; abundance: .; j_gene: TRBJ1-1; v_gene: TRBV6-5